This is a list of T cell receptor beta chains from one sample in a study of blood T cell repertoires in COVID-19. TCRdb keeps only in-frame clones here, not all; method: immunoSEQ multiplex PCR. The repertoire holds more than 300,000 clones, around nine tenths seen once, with 6% to 8% in the top ten. The specimen sequenced was peripheral blood. The origin of the receptors is a woman between 65 and 79 years old with COVID-19, enrolled during active disease. The CDR3 runs from the conserved cysteine through the conserved F or W. Fields, in order: clone size, V gene, D gene, J gene, CDR3 DNA, CDR3 protein. A D gene is named only where the DNA matches it firmly. The size of a clone is reported for some rows only, either as once, few or many, or as a class for expanded clones.

clone_size: many
v_call: TRBV20-1
d_call: TRBD1
j_call: TRBJ2-7
cdr3_nt: TGCAGTGCGGACAGGGACTACGAGCAGTACTTC
cdr3_aa: CSADRDYEQYF

clone_size: .
v_call: TRBV7-6
d_call: .
j_call: TRBJ2-1
cdr3_nt: TGTGCCAGCAGCTTAGACGACAGCTCCTACAATGAGCAGTTCTTC
cdr3_aa: CASSLDDSSYNEQFF

clone_size: .
v_call: TRBV19
d_call: .
j_call: TRBJ1-5
cdr3_nt: TGTGCCAGTAGTATAGCATCCAATCAGCCCCAGCATTTT
cdr3_aa: CASSIASNQPQHF

clone_size: .
v_call: TRBV2
d_call: TRBD2
j_call: TRBJ2-5
cdr3_nt: TGTGCCAGCAGTGCTCGACTAGCGGAGACCCAGTACTTC
cdr3_aa: CASSARLAETQYF

clone_size: .
v_call: TRBV6-1
d_call: .
j_call: TRBJ1-5
cdr3_nt: TGTGCCAGCAGTGTGTCGGGACTCGCAAGCAATCAGCCCCAGCATTTT
cdr3_aa: CASSVSGLASNQPQHF

clone_size: .
v_call: TRBV30
d_call: TRBD1
j_call: TRBJ2-2
cdr3_nt: TGTGCCTGGAGTAGGACAGGGTTCGGGGAGCTGTTTTTT
cdr3_aa: CAWSRTGFGELFF

clone_size: .
v_call: TRBV11-2
d_call: .
j_call: TRBJ1-3
cdr3_nt: TGTGCCAGCAGCTTAGGGAGCTTCTCTGGAAACACCATATATTTT
cdr3_aa: CASSLGSFSGNTIYF

clone_size: .
v_call: TRBV28
d_call: .
j_call: TRBJ2-7
cdr3_nt: TGTGCCAGTCAGACGGGCTCCTACGAGCAGTACTTC
cdr3_aa: CASQTGSYEQYF

clone_size: .
v_call: TRBV7-9
d_call: .
j_call: TRBJ2-1
cdr3_nt: TGTGCCAGCACCCCCGGGGGATACAATGAGCAGTTCTTC
cdr3_aa: CASTPGGYNEQFF

clone_size: .
v_call: TRBV9
d_call: .
j_call: TRBJ1-1
cdr3_nt: TGTGCCAGCAGCGGAGGCTTGGGTTCGGGTACGAACACTGAAGCTTTCTTT
cdr3_aa: CASSGGLGSGTNTEAFF

clone_size: .
v_call: TRBV28
d_call: TRBD2
j_call: TRBJ2-3
cdr3_nt: TGTGCCAGCAGTTCTACTTACCTAGCGGGGAGCACAGATACGCAGTATTTT
cdr3_aa: CASSSTYLAGSTDTQYF

clone_size: .
v_call: TRBV12-5
d_call: .
j_call: TRBJ2-1
cdr3_nt: TGTGCTAGTGGTTCGTCCGGGTGGAGCTCCTACAATGAGCAGTTCTTC
cdr3_aa: CASGSSGWSSYNEQFF

clone_size: .
v_call: TRBV7-2
d_call: TRBD1
j_call: TRBJ2-1
cdr3_nt: TGTGCCAGCAGCTTTGACAGGGGGTACAATGAGCAGTTCTTC
cdr3_aa: CASSFDRGYNEQFF

clone_size: .
v_call: TRBV6-4
d_call: .
j_call: TRBJ1-1
cdr3_nt: TGTGCCAGCAGTGATAGCCCTGAGGCCACTGAAGCTTTCTTT
cdr3_aa: CASSDSPEATEAFF

clone_size: .
v_call: TRBV6-5
d_call: .
j_call: TRBJ1-2
cdr3_nt: TGTGCCAGCAGTTACTCCCGGGGGGCGAACTATGGCTACACCTTC
cdr3_aa: CASSYSRGANYGYTF

clone_size: few
v_call: TRBV5-6
d_call: TRBD2
j_call: TRBJ2-5
cdr3_nt: TGTGCCAGCAGCTTGGCAGCGGGGGTGCCAAATGGAGAGACCCAGTACTTC
cdr3_aa: CASSLAAGVPNGETQYF

clone_size: .
v_call: TRBV29-1
d_call: .
j_call: TRBJ2-7
cdr3_nt: TGCAGCGTTGGGGGGGATACCTACGAGCAGTACTTC
cdr3_aa: CSVGGDTYEQYF

clone_size: .
v_call: TRBV9
d_call: .
j_call: TRBJ2-2
cdr3_nt: TGTGCCAGCAGCGTAGGTGAGAGGGGACAAGAGGTGGCCGGGGAGCTGTTTTTT
cdr3_aa: CASSVGERGQEVAGELFF

clone_size: .
v_call: TRBV3-1/TRBV3-2
d_call: TRBD1
j_call: TRBJ1-2
cdr3_nt: TGTGCCAGCAGCCAAGACTTAGGGGGCAGGGGCTACACCTTC
cdr3_aa: CASSQDLGGRGYTF

clone_size: .
v_call: TRBV6-5
d_call: TRBD1
j_call: TRBJ2-1
cdr3_nt: TGTGCCAGCAGTTACTCGACGAGGGGGCGGTACAATGAGCAGTTCTTC
cdr3_aa: CASSYSTRGRYNEQFF